The present T cell receptor (beta chain) was sequenced within a study of CD8 T cells in ankylosing spondylitis. For this clonotype: Its specificity is not known.

The CDR3 runs 14 residues. The V gene lost 4 bases and the J gene lost 2 bases, with 9 bases spanning the gap. CDR1 and CDR2 from the germline V gene are MDHEN and SYDVKM. Making use of molecular barcodes, quantitative 5'-RACE generated TCR beta libraries. TCRdb re-analysed the 5' RACE reads in MiXCR, keeping a single row per CDR3 protein. Altogether around 150,000 distinct CDR3 sequences are present, under 55% being singletons, with the ten largest covering approximately 14%. The study's findings and limits: Clones tied to disease were said to be significantly enriched in matched ankylosing spondylitis synovial fluid. A motif in TCR beta, a set of several highly homologous variants, appeared characteristic of ankylosing spondylitis blood.

The source of this sequence is a male donor with ankylosing spondylitis. The genes are TRBV28 and TRBJ2-1; TRBD1 is a possible D gene (6 bases). Sequences were obtained from synovial fluid, either unsorted or a sorted T cell fraction (not recorded which). CDR3 protein: CASSWDTPYNEQFF. The CDR3 region has the DNA TGTGCCAGCAGTTGGGACACCCCCTACAATGAGCAGTTCTTC.